This T cell receptor beta chain was observed in a study of stem cell transplantation in POMP-related autoinflammatory disease. Background on the study: Before transplant, CD4+ T cells skewed naive and CD8+ proportions were low.

This CDR3 has 18 residues. Germline trimming cut 4 bases from V and 4 bases from J; bases unmatched to any gene: 12. Germline V lookup: CDR1 MDHEN, CDR2 SYDVKM. Study outcomes and limitations: PRAID patients trended toward lower TRB diversity and higher clonality in all analyzed T-cell subsets. In PRAID patients, the number of distinct TRB V-J gene pairings was restricted.

For this clone: Its target is unknown.

Generated by immunoSEQ multiplex PCR, the TCRdb table keeps only in-frame clones and is missing some. The table records approximately 65,000 clones, more than 75% of them present only once. This material consisted of CD4+ T cells from PBMCs, taken after stem cell transplantation. The V gene is TRBV28, the J gene TRBJ2-1, with TRBD2 matching 11 bases. The receptor's source is a human patient with POMP-related autoinflammation and immune dysregulation (PRAID). Some T cells may be transferred from the graft donor. The CDR3 nucleotides read TGTGCCAGCAGTTCAGTCGGACTAGCGGGCCAAGGGTACAATGAGCAGTTCTTC. It is translated as CASSSVGLAGQGYNEQFF.